These 6 T cell receptor beta chains came from one sample sequenced in a study of technical replicates of blood from four donors. TCRdb's copy holds only in-frame clones and misses some; the assay was immunoSEQ multiplex PCR. In the table there are roughly 15,000 clones, 70% to 90% of which are singletons. Sequencing used PBMCs. The origin of the receptors is a human donor in good health.

The chain links TRBV28 to TRBJ2-7; unclear D gene. Deletions cut 8 bases from V and 4 bases from J, with 9 bases between. This CDR3 is built from 11 residues. CDR1 and CDR2 (germline): MDHEN, SYDVKM. CDR3 protein: CASLSPYEQYF. The CDR3 DNA reads as TGTGCCAGCCTAAGCCCTTACGAGCAGTACTTC.

The table lists this clone with a few counts. The CDR3 loop reads CASSRETTGPYEQYF. In DNA, the CDR3 is TGCGCCAGCAGCCGAGAAACTACAGGCCCCTACGAGCAGTACTTC. This chain joins TRBV5-1 and TRBJ2-7; a weak D match, TRBD1 (5 bases). Germline CDR1 is SGHRS and CDR2 is YFSETQ. V was cut by 4 bases and J by 2 bases, with 16 bases left in between. The CDR3 loop spans 15 amino acids.

The chain combines TRBV28 with TRBJ1-5; 7 nucleotides agree with TRBD1. The CDR3 contains 14 residues. Germline V CDR1 and CDR2: MDHEN, SYDVKM. The junction had 2 bases not matched to a gene; V was cut back by 6 bases and J by 0 bases. The CDR3 region has the DNA TGTGCCAGCAGGGACAGGTATAGCAATCAGCCCCAGCATTTT. Protein product: CASRDRYSNQPQHF.

CDR3 coding DNA: TGTGCCAGTAGTATAGCTCTCACTAGCACGGGTGAAAAACTGTTTTTT. Translation: CASSIALTSTGEKLFF. V gene TRBV19 combines with J gene TRBJ1-4; unclear D gene. CDR1 and CDR2 from the germline V gene are LNHDA and SQIVND (reference sequence). CDR3 size: 16 residues. The V and J ends lost 1 base and 7 bases respectively, with 16 bases between them.

This clone was found once. The chain has TRBV29-1 and TRBJ1-1, with 12 bases matching TRBD1. The CDR3 is 13 residues long. Germline trimming cut 6 bases from V and 6 bases from J; bases unmatched to any gene: 5. CDR1 SQVTM and CDR2 ANQGSEA come from the germline V gene. CDR3 bases: TGCAGCGTCGGGACAGGGGGCTTCCCTGAAGCTTTCTTT. This translates into CSVGTGGFPEAFF. The complete variable domain, with remaining parts taken from reference TRBV29-1 and TRBJ1-1, reads SAVISQKPSRDICQRGTSLTIQCQVDSQVTMMFWYRQQPGQSLTLIATANQGSEATYESGFVIDKFPISRPNLTFSTLTVSNMSPEDSSIYLCSVGTGGFPEAFFGQGTRLTVV.

This chain connects TRBV5-8 to TRBJ1-2; 8 positions agree with TRBD1. CDR3 size: 16 residues. V lost 3 bases and J lost 0; bases outside the gene matches: 7. In germline, CDR1 is SGHTS, CDR2 YDEGEE. The DNA of the CDR3 is TGTGCCAGCAGCTCATGGACAGGGAGGACTAACTATGGCTACACCTTC. Residues: CASSSWTGRTNYGYTF.